Below, 24 T cell receptor beta chains from the same sample are listed, as sequenced in a study of cytomegalovirus exposure and HLA in healthy donors. 13 Jbeta primers and 60 Vbeta primers were used for the PCR. Data came from immunoSEQ multiplex PCR; TCRdb stores just in-frame clones and leaves some out. The specimen's table records 100,000 to 150,000 clones. The sequenced material came from PBMCs. Receptors originate from a woman aged 40 to 50 in good health and CMV-seropositive.

The V gene is TRBV6-1, the J gene TRBJ2-3, with TRBD2 matching 7 bases. V shed 6 bases, J shed 5 bases, and the junction held 8 bases outside the gene matches. Germline assignment: CDR1 MNHNS and CDR2 SASEGT. The CDR3 covers 14 residues. As DNA, the CDR3 is TGTGCCAGCAGACGGGCGGGAGATCAAGATACGCAGTATTTT. Amino acids: CASRRAGDQDTQYF.

In DNA form, the CDR3 reads TGTGCCAGCAGCTCTCCCTTTCGGACAGGGGGCTCGAAAGACTATGGCTACACCTTC. Translation: CASSSPFRTGGSKDYGYTF. The chain joins TRBV11-1 to TRBJ1-2; 11 bases fit TRBD1. Germline loops: CDR1 SGHAT, CDR2 FQDESV (reference sequence). V gave up 4 bases and J gave up 3 bases; unmatched junction bases: 16. The CDR3 loop spans 19 amino acids. The full variable domain, with the rest looked up from reference TRBV11-1 and TRBJ1-2, is EAEVAQSPRYKITEKSQAVAFWCDPISGHATLYWYRQILGQGPELLVQFQDESVVDDSQLPKDRFSAERLKGVDSTLKIQPAELGDSAMYLCASSSPFRTGGSKDYGYTFGSGTRLTVV.

This rearrangement joins TRBV6-5 to TRBJ1-6, with 7 bases identical to TRBD1. Unmatched junction bases numbered 6, after V lost 5 bases and J lost 8 bases. Germline CDR1 is MNHEY and CDR2 is SVGAGI. The CDR3 covers 14 residues. CDR3 amino acids: CASSTGVRDSPLHF. The CDR3 nucleotides are TGTGCCAGCAGTACAGGGGTAAGGGATTCACCCCTCCACTTT.

This chain connects TRBV28 to TRBJ2-3; 7 nucleotides agree with TRBD2. The CDR3 is 14 amino acids. The V and J ends lost 6 bases and 1 base, in that order; junction bases with no gene match: 4. The germline CDR1 and CDR2 sequences are MDHEN and SYDVKM. CDR3 nucleotides: TGTGCCAGCAGCCCTGGGGGGGGCACAGATACGCAGTATTTT. Translated: CASSPGGGTDTQYF.

V gene TRBV6-6 combines with J gene TRBJ1-4, with a weak D call TRBD1 (6 bases). Deletions cut 2 bases from V and 6 bases from J, with 10 bases between. The germline CDR1 and CDR2 sequences are MNHNY and SVGAGI (reference sequence). The CDR3 loop spans 14 amino acids. CDR3 nucleotide sequence: TGTGCCAGCAGTTACCAGGGGAAGTATGAAAAACTGTTTTTT. Its protein product is CASSYQGKYEKLFF.

The chain has TRBV7-2 and TRBJ1-2, with a possible D match to TRBD1 (5 bases). The germline CDR1 and CDR2 sequences are SGHTA and FQGNSA. The ends were cut back, 8 bases at V and 8 bases at J, with 9 bases in the middle. This CDR3 is 10 amino acids long. CDR3 sequence (DNA): TGTGCCAGCGGGACTGGAGGCTACACCTTC. Its translation: CASGTGGYTF. The variable domain in full, with the rest retrieved from reference TRBV7-2 and TRBJ1-2, is GAGVSQSPSNKVTEKGKDVELRCDPISGHTALYWYRQSLGQGLEFLIYFQGNSAPDKSGLPSDRFSAERTGGSVSTLTIQRTQQEDSAVYLCASGTGGYTFGSGTRLTVV.

V is TRBV6-5 and J is TRBJ2-1, with TRBD1 as a possible D gene (6 bases). The CDR3 runs 13 residues. Germline V gene lookup returns CDR1 MNHEY and CDR2 SVGAGI. Between the trimmed V and J ends, which lost 8 bases and 8 bases, there was a span of 16 bases. Here the CDR3 reads CASHRLQGYEQFF. CDR3 DNA sequence: TGTGCCAGCCACCGATTACAGGGATATGAGCAGTTCTTC.

V and J are TRBV28 and TRBJ2-7, with D perhaps TRBD1 (6 bases). The CDR3 extends over 15 amino acids. V lost 5 bases, J lost 2 bases, and 16 bases lay in between. Per germline, CDR1 MDHEN and CDR2 SYDVKM. The CDR3 DNA reads TGTGCCAGCAGTATCCGGGACAAACTAACCTACGAGCAGTACTTC. This encodes CASSIRDKLTYEQYF. Full variable domain (missing parts from reference TRBV28 and TRBJ2-7): DVKVTQSSRYLVKRTGEKVFLECVQDMDHENMFWYRQDPGLGLRLIYFSYDVKMKEKGDIPEGYSVSREKKERFSLILESASTNQTSMYLCASSIRDKLTYEQYFGPGTRLTVT.

J is TRBJ2-2 and V is TRBV25-1, with D perhaps TRBD1 (6 bases). The CDR3 is 15 amino acids. Trimming removed 4 bases at V and 0 bases at J, with 9 bases between. The germline V gene encodes CDR1 MGHDK and CDR2 SYGVNS. The CDR3, as DNA: TGTGCCAGCAGTGTAAGGACAGCGAACACCGGGGAGCTGTTTTTT. This sequence encodes CASSVRTANTGELFF. The full variable domain, completed using reference TRBV25-1 and TRBJ2-2, is EADIYQTPRYLVIGTGKKITLECSQTMGHDKMYWYQQDPGMELHLIHYSYGVNSTEKGDLSSESTVSRIRTEHFPLTLESARPSHTSQYLCASSVRTANTGELFFGEGSRLTVL.

V is TRBV9 and J is TRBJ2-7, with 7 bases fitting TRBD1. V was clipped by 0 bases and J by 4 bases; unmatched bases: 4. Germline V gene sequence: CDR1 SGDLS, CDR2 YYNGEE. The CDR3 has 14 amino acids. The CDR3: CASSVDPRGYEQYF. The CDR3 nucleotides read TGTGCCAGCAGCGTAGATCCCAGGGGGTACGAGCAGTACTTC. Together with reference TRBV9 and TRBJ2-7, the CDR3 gives the full variable domain: DSGVTQTPKHLITATGQRVTLRCSPRSGDLSVYWYQQSLDQGLQFLIQYYNGEERAKGNILERFSAQQFPDLHSELNLSSLELGDSALYFCASSVDPRGYEQYFGPGTRLTVT.

J is TRBJ1-1 and V is TRBV9; a possible D gene is TRBD1 (5 bases). Between the trimmed V and J ends, which lost 0 bases and 5 bases, there was a span of 11 bases. From germline, CDR1 is SGDLS and CDR2 YYNGEE. CDR3 length: 14 residues. The CDR3 reads CASSVAPRGTEAFF. As DNA, the CDR3 is TGTGCCAGCAGCGTAGCGCCTCGGGGGACTGAAGCTTTCTTT.

This chain uses TRBV6-5 with TRBJ2-7, with a possible D match to TRBD2 (6 bases). The CDR3 spans 14 residues. Trimming removed 6 bases from V and 5 bases from J, with 17 bases in between. The germline gives CDR1 MNHEY, CDR2 SVGAGI. CDR3 coding DNA: TGTGCCAGCAGCCGAAATCCGGGAGTAGACGAGCAGTACTTC. Amino acid sequence: CASSRNPGVDEQYF.

The genes are TRBV10-3 and TRBJ2-5; D is possibly TRBD2 (6 bases). The CDR3 spans 13 residues. CDR1 and CDR2 from the germline V gene are ENHRY and SYGVKD. Trimming removed 7 bases from V and 3 bases from J, with 12 bases in between. The CDR3 DNA is TGTGCCATCAAGGGGCCTAGCGAAGAGACCCAGTACTTC. It encodes CAIKGPSEETQYF.

This chain links TRBV5-4 with TRBJ2-4, with D possibly matching TRBD1 (6 bases). The germline gives CDR1 SGHNT, CDR2 YYREEE (reference sequence). V gave up 4 bases and J gave up 3 bases, with 14 bases separating them. This CDR3 comprises 15 residues. CDR3 residues: CASSLQGMGKNIQYF. The CDR3 nucleotides read TGTGCCAGCAGCCTACAGGGTATGGGCAAAAACATTCAGTACTTC. Full variable domain (outside the CDR3, taken from reference TRBV5-4 and TRBJ2-4): ETGVTQSPTHLIKTRGQQVTLRCSSQSGHNTVSWYQQALGQGPQFIFQYYREEENGRGNFPPRFSGLQFPNYSSELNVNALELDDSALYLCASSLQGMGKNIQYFGAGTRLSVL.

The CDR3 DNA is TGTGCCAGCACCGGCCGGGACTTAGAAACCGGGGAGCTGTTTTTT. It specifies CASTGRDLETGELFF. The chain is built from TRBV27 and TRBJ2-2, with D perhaps TRBD2 (6 bases). Germline assignment: CDR1 MNHEY and CDR2 SMNVEV (reference sequence). V was trimmed by 7 bases and J by 5 bases, leaving 17 bases between them. The CDR3 has 15 residues.

Concerning this clone: One junction end disagrees with the germline gene, perhaps due to a read error. The CDR3 sequence: CASTLIAGGSDTQYF. The CDR3 bases are TGTGCCAGCACCTTAATTGCGGGAGGGTCAGATACGCAGTATTTT. The chain recombines TRBV7-9 with TRBJ2-3, with 9 nucleotides matching TRBD2. Germline CDR1 SEHNR, CDR2 FQNEAQ (reference sequence). CDR3 length: 15 residues.

The V gene is TRBV7-3, the J gene TRBJ2-1; 7 bases fit TRBD2. This CDR3 is 14 amino acids long. Germline V lookup: CDR1 SGHTA, CDR2 FQGTGA. The V gene end was trimmed by 5 bases and the J gene end by 10 bases; junction bases not matched to a gene: 11. CDR3 in DNA: TGTGCCAGCAGCCCGACCGGGGGGACCGGGGAGCAGTTCTTC. Protein product: CASSPTGGTGEQFF.

The rearrangement uses TRBV18 and TRBJ2-1; D perhaps matches TRBD1 (5 bases). Deletions cut 3 bases from V and 6 bases from J, with 12 bases between. The CDR3 is 14 residues long. Germline-derived CDR1 and CDR2 are KGHSH and LQKENI. DNA of the CDR3: TGTGCCAGCTCACCCCAGGGTCTAGGCAATGAGCAGTTCTTC. The encoded protein is CASSPQGLGNEQFF.

The chain employs TRBV5-1 and TRBJ2-4; D call uncertain. This CDR3 contains 13 residues. V was cut by 0 bases and J by 9 bases, with 10 bases left in between. Germline V gene sequence: CDR1 SGHRS, CDR2 YFSETQ. CDR3 amino acids: CASSLDSNGIQYF. For the CDR3, the DNA is TGCGCCAGCAGCTTGGACAGCAATGGCATTCAGTACTTC.

The V and J genes are TRBV19 and TRBJ2-5; D uncertain. Germline CDR1 reads LNHDA; CDR2 reads SQIVND (reference sequence). The CDR3 sequence is 15 residues long. V was trimmed by 2 bases and J by 0 bases, leaving 10 bases between them. DNA of the CDR3: TGTGCCAGTAGTATATCCGGTTGGTACCAAGAGACCCAGTACTTC. Its protein product is CASSISGWYQETQYF.

V is TRBV7-9 and J is TRBJ2-7; 13 bases match TRBD2. With 3 bases clipped from V and 5 bases from J, the junction kept 7 bases outside the gene matches. Germline CDR1 reads SEHNR; CDR2 reads FQNEAQ (reference sequence). This CDR3 has 16 residues. The CDR3 is CASSFRTGTSGNEQYF. Here the CDR3 DNA reads TGTGCCAGCAGCTTCAGAACCGGGACTAGCGGGAACGAGCAGTACTTC.

V is TRBV30 and J is TRBJ1-2; 10 nucleotides align to TRBD1. Germline V gives CDR1 GTSNPN, CDR2 SVGIG (reference sequence). This CDR3 has 15 amino acids. V shed 4 bases and J 4 bases; nucleotides not matched to a gene: 9. The CDR3 region has the DNA TGTGCCTGGAACTCACCAGGACAGGGGGTCTATGGCTACACCTTC. Amino acid sequence: CAWNSPGQGVYGYTF.

This sequence joins TRBV27 and TRBJ2-1, with TRBD1 as a possible D gene (5 bases). The CDR3 loop spans 12 amino acids. Germline values: CDR1 MNHEY, CDR2 SMNVEV (reference sequence). Trimming left V 8 bases short and J 8 bases short, with 13 bases between. The CDR3 nucleotides are TGTGCCAGCTACGGCCCCAGGGATGAGCAGTTCTTC. Translating it yields CASYGPRDEQFF.

The CDR3 sequence: CASSFTSGRNTGELFF. In nucleotides, the CDR3 is TGTGCCAGCAGCTTTACTAGCGGGAGAAATACCGGGGAGCTGTTTTTT. V gene TRBV11-2 combines with J gene TRBJ2-2; 11 positions agree with TRBD2. Germline CDR1 reads SGHAT; CDR2 reads FQNNGV. V shed 3 bases and J 5 bases; nucleotides not matched to a gene: 5. The CDR3 covers 16 residues.